The 18 T cell receptor beta chains presented below share a single source sample, sequenced in a study of breast tumors, draining lymph nodes, adjacent tissues. Samples came from axillary lymph nodes draining the breast cancer. MiXCR was run by TCRdb on the multiplex PCR reads, yielding one entry per CDR3 protein. The sample lists about 130,000 distinct CDR3 sequences, approximately 22% occurring once. Sequenced: axillary lymph node tissue. These receptors originate from a female donor with breast cancer. Some clones in this sample may be carry-over from other donors' samples.

Note on this clonotype: A single base separates this from a much larger clone, so it may be a read error. The V and J genes are TRBV24-1 and TRBJ2-7; D gene unclear. V lost 4 bases and J 4 bases, leaving 13 bases between the germline ends. In germline, CDR1 is KGHDR, CDR2 SFDVKD. The CDR3 is 14 residues long. The CDR3 nucleotides read TGTGCCACCAGTGACTCCCCACGATGTTACGAGCAGTACTTC. Translation: CATSDSPRCYEQYF.

This clonotype was detected ten times or more. The chain combines TRBV20-1 with TRBJ2-7; D call uncertain. This CDR3 spans 12 amino acids. V lost 3 bases, J lost 3 bases, and 9 bases lay in between. Germline values: CDR1 DFQATT, CDR2 SNEGSKA (reference sequence). The CDR3 sequence: CSASKEIYEQYF. CDR3 DNA sequence: TGCAGTGCTAGTAAAGAGATCTACGAGCAGTACTTC.

The rearrangement joins TRBV15 to TRBJ2-5; the D gene is possibly TRBD1 (6 bases). This CDR3 is 15 amino acids long. The V gene's germline CDR1 is LNHNV and CDR2 YYDKDF (reference sequence). Trimming cost V 0 bases and J 4 bases, with 12 bases left between them. The CDR3 is CATSRDVQGLETQYF. The CDR3 bases are TGTGCCACCAGCAGAGATGTGCAGGGGTTAGAGACCCAGTACTTC.

The CDR3 DNA follows: TGTGCCAGCTCACAGGGACAGCTCCAAGAGACCCAGTACTTC. It yields the protein CASSQGQLQETQYF. This chain connects TRBV18 to TRBJ2-5; 7 bases agree with TRBD1. CDR1 and CDR2 (germline): KGHSH, LQKENI. The CDR3 length is 14 residues. The junction had 3 bases not matched to a gene; V was cut back by 4 bases and J by 1 base.

This clonotype was found many times. The V gene is TRBV9, the J gene TRBJ2-3; 8 positions agree with TRBD2. The germline V gene encodes CDR1 SGDLS and CDR2 YYNGEE. V gave up 4 bases and J gave up 0 bases; unmatched junction bases: 13. This CDR3 contains 18 residues. The CDR3 spells CASSRTGGPSSSTDTQYF. The CDR3 DNA is TGTGCCAGCAGCCGGACGGGAGGGCCGTCGTCTAGCACAGATACGCAGTATTTT.

Notes on this clonotype: Given the absence of the conserved phenylalanine or tryptophan at the CDR3 end, a read error is likely. The J gene is TRBJ1-6, the V gene TRBV11-2; 7 positions match TRBD1. After removal of 1 base from V and 12 bases from J, the junction contained 9 bases not matched to a gene. The CDR3 covers 15 residues. Germline lookup yields CDR1 SGHAT and CDR2 FQNNGV. The CDR3 sequence: CASSLARTGGRPLHY. The DNA for the CDR3 is TGTGCCAGCAGCTTAGCCCGGACAGGTGGGCGACCCCTCCACTAT.

This clonotype was counted ten times or more. This chain uses TRBV4-1 with TRBJ2-1; 7 bases match TRBD2. The CDR3 runs to 13 residues. V shed 3 bases, J shed 8 bases, and the junction held 4 bases outside the gene matches. CDR1 and CDR2 (germline): MGHRA, YSYEKL. CDR3 sequence: CASSHRDYDEQFF. CDR3 bases: TGCGCCAGCAGCCATCGGGACTATGATGAGCAGTTCTTC.

This clonotype was counted ten times or more. The junction shows a germline mismatch at one end, possibly a read error. V usage is TRBV7-6 and J usage is TRBJ2-7; 8 bases fit TRBD1. Germline CDR1 is SGHVS and CDR2 is FNYEAQ. The CDR3 covers 16 residues. Here the CDR3 reads CASSPGQGLISNEQYF. In DNA form, the CDR3 reads TGTGCCAGCAGCCCCGGACAGGGCCTTATCTCCAACGAGCAGTACTTC.

This clonotype was observed at least ten times. Here the CDR3 DNA reads TGTGCCAGCAGCTTACTAGCGGGGGACTCCTACGAGCAGTACTTC. Translation: CASSLLAGDSYEQYF. This chain links TRBV7-8 with TRBJ2-7, with TRBD2 matching 10 bases. This CDR3 region has 15 residues. Germline V gene lookup returns CDR1 SGHVS and CDR2 FQNEAQ. Trimming removed 2 bases from V and 0 bases from J; junction bases left unmatched: 1.

This clonotype was found many times. The chain couples TRBV29-1 to TRBJ1-2, with 9 bases that match TRBD1. Germline CDR1 is SQVTM and CDR2 is ANQGSEA. The V segment lost 7 bases and the J segment 5 bases; nucleotides outside the gene matches: 8. The CDR3 has 13 amino acids. CDR3 nucleotides: TGCAGCGGACAACAGGGGGCGGAATATGGCTACACCTTC. As protein: CSGQQGAEYGYTF.

This clonotype has more than one count but fewer than ten. V and J are TRBV7-9 and TRBJ2-4; D not certain. Trimming stripped 5 bases from V and 7 bases from J, with 15 bases between. The CDR3 extends over 14 amino acids. Germline-derived CDR1 and CDR2 are SEHNR and FQNEAQ (reference sequence). The CDR3 sequence is CASSTSLGGNIQYF. For the CDR3, the DNA is TGTGCCAGCAGCACCAGTCTTGGTGGGAACATTCAGTACTTC.

This clonotype was seen repeatedly, ten times or more. The chain joins TRBV19 to TRBJ2-3; 7 positions agree with TRBD2. The J segment lost 0 bases and the V segment lost 4 bases, leaving 1 base of the junction unmatched. The length of the CDR3 is 14 residues. CDR1 and CDR2 from the germline V gene are LNHDA and SQIVND (reference sequence). The chain's CDR3 is CASSTSGSTDTQYF. In DNA, the CDR3 is TGTGCCAGTAGTACTAGCGGAAGCACAGATACGCAGTATTTT.

Comments on this clonotype: It may be a read error: a sequence one base away is much more abundant. V usage is TRBV9 and J usage is TRBJ2-5; 12 bases agree with TRBD2. This CDR3 region has 16 residues. Germline CDR1 is SGDLS and CDR2 is YYNGEE. CDR3 region: CASSDKLAGGLETRYF. The DNA of the CDR3 is TGTGCCAGCAGCGATAAACTAGCGGGAGGCCTAGAGACCCGGTACTTC.

This clonotype was counted between two and nine times. This chain joins TRBV27 and TRBJ2-1; TRBD2 aligns across 10 bases. This CDR3 has 17 amino acids. Germline values: CDR1 MNHEY, CDR2 SMNVEV (reference sequence). J gave up 4 bases and V 6 bases, and 12 bases lay outside the gene matches. CDR3 region: CASSPITGLAPYNEQFF. The CDR3 DNA reads as TGTGCCAGCAGCCCCATCACGGGACTAGCGCCTTACAATGAGCAGTTCTTC.

The table lists this clonotype with many counts. The genes are TRBV20-1 and TRBJ1-5; D may be TRBD1 (5 bases). Trimming left V 1 base short and J 1 base short, with 11 bases between. There are 15 residues in the CDR3. The germline CDR1 and CDR2 sequences are DFQATT and SNEGSKA (reference sequence). The DNA for the CDR3 is TGCAGTGCTAGAGGGGGAGGGGCGAGCAATCAGCCCCAGCATTTT. Protein sequence: CSARGGGASNQPQHF.

The chain links TRBV27 to TRBJ2-7, with D possibly matching TRBD2 (6 bases). Germline V gene data show CDR1 as MNHEY and CDR2 as SMNVEV (reference sequence). The ends were cut back, 5 bases at V and 2 bases at J, with 16 bases in the middle. The CDR3 is 15 residues long. The CDR3 protein is CASSARGRFTYEQYF. CDR3 bases: TGTGCCAGCAGTGCACGGGGGAGATTTACCTACGAGCAGTACTTC.

The chain is built from TRBV20-1 and TRBJ2-1, with TRBD2 matching 11 bases. Per the germline V gene, CDR1 is DFQATT and CDR2 is SNEGSKA (reference sequence). V lost 3 bases to trimming and J lost 5 bases; unmatched junction nucleotides: 3. This CDR3 contains 14 residues. Here the CDR3 reads CSARGLAENNEQFF. The CDR3 DNA sequence: TGCAGTGCTAGGGGACTAGCGGAAAACAATGAGCAGTTCTTC.

Many counts were recorded for this clonotype. V and J are TRBV5-4 and TRBJ2-3; 8 bases are shared with TRBD1. The CDR3 sequence is 15 residues long. V gave up 3 bases and J gave up 2 bases; unmatched junction bases: 5. Germline loops: CDR1 SGHNT, CDR2 YYREEE (reference sequence). CDR3 region: CASSYGTGSTDTQYF. DNA for the CDR3: TGTGCCAGCAGCTACGGGACAGGATCCACAGATACGCAGTATTTT.